This TCR beta chain comes out of a study of breast tumors, draining lymph nodes, adjacent tissues. TCRdb ran MiXCR on the multiplex PCR reads and lists one entry per CDR3 protein. The sample lists approximately 63,000 distinct CDR3 sequences, 57% occurring once. The V gene end was trimmed by 6 bases and the J gene end by 5 bases; junction bases not matched to a gene: 10. There are 16 residues in the CDR3. Germline V CDR1 and CDR2: SEHNR, FQNEAQ (reference sequence). The source is a female donor with breast cancer. Some clones in this sample may be carry-over from other donors' samples. This rearrangement joins TRBV7-9 to TRBJ2-2, with TRBD2 matching 9 bases. Sequenced: breast tumor tissue. The chain's CDR3 is CASSAGLAGKTGELFF. Here the CDR3 DNA reads TGTGCCAGCAGTGCGGGGCTAGCGGGGAAGACCGGGGAGCTGTTTTTT.